Below are 25 T cell receptor beta chains sequenced from a single sample in a study of T cells in Graves' hyperthyroidism and ophthalmopathy. Amplification targeted TCR beta CDR3 regions from RNA transcripts. First-round RT-PCR of the TCR CDR3 relied on the HTBI primer set. TCRdb used MiXCR to reprocess the multiplex PCR reads, holding one entry per CDR3 protein. This sample has hundreds of thousands of distinct CDR3 sequences, with roughly 14% found just once. Sample: blood. The source of these receptors is a woman aged 35 to 49 with Graves' ophthalmopathy.

This clonotype was seen at least ten times. The CDR3 region has the DNA TGTGCCAGCAGCCCCACCCAGGGAGAGACCCAGTACTTC. Encoded protein: CASSPTQGETQYF. The V call is TRBV12-3 or TRBV12-4, the J call TRBJ2-5; maybe TRBD1 (5 bases). V lost 6 bases and J lost 4, with 12 bases in between. The CDR3 runs 13 residues.

This clonotype was found many times. This chain uses TRBV6-5 with TRBJ2-7, with 16 positions matching TRBD2. J was trimmed by 2 bases and V by 5 bases; bases with no gene match: 3. The length of the CDR3 is 16 residues. CDR1 and CDR2 (germline): MNHEY, SVGAGI. The CDR3 protein is CASSPGTSGRAYEQYF. CDR3 nucleotides: TGTGCCAGCAGTCCAGGGACTAGCGGGAGGGCCTACGAGCAGTACTTC.

This clonotype was seen ten or more times. The V and J genes are TRBV9 and TRBJ1-1; a weak D match, TRBD1 (5 bases). V was clipped by 3 bases and J by 4 bases, with 16 bases between them. The V gene's germline CDR1 is SGDLS and CDR2 YYNGEE. The CDR3 is 15 amino acids. CDR3 region: CASSGGTVEGTEAFF. CDR3 DNA: TGTGCCAGCAGCGGCGGGACCGTCGAGGGCACTGAAGCTTTCTTT.

This clonotype has at least ten counts. V and J are TRBV7-8 and TRBJ2-5; 10 bases line up with TRBD1. From germline, CDR1 is SGHVS and CDR2 FQNEAQ. This CDR3 has 16 amino acids. The junction had 5 bases not matched to a gene; V was cut back by 0 bases and J by 4 bases. Here the CDR3 reads CASSLALWDRGETQYF. CDR3 DNA sequence: TGTGCCAGCAGCTTAGCGCTGTGGGACAGGGGAGAGACCCAGTACTTC.

The V call is TRBV6-1, the J call TRBJ2-2, with 8 bases that match TRBD1. After removal of 6 bases from V and 1 base from J, the junction contained 7 bases not matched to a gene. The CDR3 totals 16 residues. CDR1 is MNHNS and CDR2 is SASEGT in the germline V gene. The CDR3 sequence is CASRSGQGQNTGELFF. The CDR3 nucleotides read TGTGCCAGCAGAAGCGGACAGGGTCAGAACACCGGGGAGCTGTTTTTT.

The chain couples TRBV18 to TRBJ2-7; no clear D. Germline assignment: CDR1 KGHSH and CDR2 LQKENI. CDR3 length: 14 amino acids. Trimming stripped 1 base from V and 6 bases from J, with 13 bases between. The CDR3 is CASSPRQTRSEQYF. The CDR3 DNA reads as TGTGCCAGCTCACCACGCCAGACAAGGTCCGAGCAGTACTTC.

J is TRBJ2-1 and V is TRBV7-2; D might be TRBD1 (6 bases). CDR1 is SGHTA and CDR2 is FQGNSA in the germline V gene. CDR3 length: 16 residues. V gave up 1 base and J gave up 3 bases, with 13 bases separating them. The CDR3, as DNA: TGTGCCAGCAGCTTAGTTCCAGGGGCTGACTACAATGAGCAGTTCTTC. Translated: CASSLVPGADYNEQFF. The full variable domain, in which reference TRBV7-2 and TRBJ2-1 provide the parts outside the CDR3, is GAGVSQSPSNKVTEKGKDVELRCDPISGHTALYWYRQSLGQGLEFLIYFQGNSAPDKSGLPSDRFSAERTGGSVSTLTIQRTQQEDSAVYLCASSLVPGADYNEQFFGPGTRLTVL.

The chain couples TRBV6-1 to TRBJ2-7; 13 bases are shared with TRBD2. This CDR3 has 16 amino acids. Looked up from germline, CDR1 is MNHNS and CDR2 is SASEGT. V lost 4 bases, J lost 4 bases, and 7 bases stayed unmatched. CDR3 sequence: CASSGSPGLAGYEQYF. The CDR3 DNA reads as TGTGCCAGCAGTGGATCCCCGGGACTAGCGGGATACGAGCAGTACTTC.

This clonotype was observed many times. The chain links TRBV7-2 to TRBJ2-5, with D possibly TRBD1 on 5 matching bases. Trimming cost V 0 bases and J 5 bases, with 13 bases left between them. The CDR3 loop spans 15 amino acids. Germline lookup yields CDR1 SGHTA and CDR2 FQGNSA. As DNA, the CDR3 is TGTGCCAGCAGCTTAGCGCAGACAGTGTGGGAGACCCAGTACTTC. It translates to CASSLAQTVWETQYF. Complete variable domain (other parts from reference TRBV7-2 and TRBJ2-5): GAGVSQSPSNKVTEKGKDVELRCDPISGHTALYWYRQSLGQGLEFLIYFQGNSAPDKSGLPSDRFSAERTGGSVSTLTIQRTQQEDSAVYLCASSLAQTVWETQYFGPGTRLLVL.

The rearrangement uses TRBV6-1 and TRBJ2-5; TRBD1 matches at 9 bases. The V gene end was trimmed by 7 bases and the J gene end by 5 bases; junction bases not matched to a gene: 5. Germline V gene data show CDR1 as MNHNS and CDR2 as SASEGT. This CDR3 contains 13 residues. For the CDR3, the DNA is TGTGCCAGCAAGGGGACAGGGATGGAGACCCAGTACTTC. Protein: CASKGTGMETQYF.

The CDR3: CSAASGYHSYEQYF. In nucleotides, the CDR3 is TGCAGTGCTGCTAGCGGGTACCACTCCTACGAGCAGTACTTC. This chain joins TRBV20-1 and TRBJ2-7; the match to TRBD2 covers 8 bases. Looked up from germline, CDR1 is DFQATT and CDR2 is SNEGSKA (reference sequence). The CDR3 is 14 residues long. Losses at the gene ends were 5 bases for V and 0 bases for J; bases not matched to a gene: 6.

This clonotype came up many times. V usage is TRBV15 and J usage is TRBJ2-7; no reliable D call. V dropped 0 bases and J dropped 0 bases, with 9 bases sitting between them. The CDR3 has 15 amino acids. The germline CDR1 and CDR2 sequences are LNHNV and YYDKDF (reference sequence). CDR3 sequence reads: CATSRDVRSSYEQYF. In DNA, the CDR3 is TGTGCCACCAGCAGAGATGTAAGATCCTCCTACGAGCAGTACTTC.

In its sample, this clonotype was seen many times. This rearrangement joins TRBV5-1 to TRBJ2-2; no clear D. The CDR3 contains 15 residues. CDR1 SGHRS and CDR2 YFSETQ come from the germline V gene. Trimming shortened V by 1 base and J by 4 bases, and 11 bases separated the two germline ends. Here the CDR3 reads CASSLTALGTGELFF. The DNA for the CDR3 is TGCGCCAGCAGCTTGACCGCCCTTGGCACCGGGGAGCTGTTTTTT. Drawing the rest from reference TRBV5-1 and TRBJ2-2, the complete variable domain is KAGVTQTPRYLIKTRGQQVTLSCSPISGHRSVSWYQQTPGQGLQFLFEYFSETQRNKGNFPGRFSGRQFSNSRSEMNVSTLELGDSALYLCASSLTALGTGELFFGEGSRLTVL.

At least ten counts were recorded for this clonotype. This chain connects TRBV24-1 to TRBJ2-2; D is unresolved. V lost 6 bases to trimming and J lost 2 bases, with 6 bases between them. The CDR3 has 13 amino acids. Germline V gene data show CDR1 as KGHDR and CDR2 as SFDVKD. The CDR3 coding sequence is TGTGCCACCAGTCGGCCAAACACCGGGGAGCTGTTTTTT. This sequence encodes CATSRPNTGELFF.

The gene calls are TRBV18 and TRBJ2-7; no clear D gene. The length of the CDR3 is 13 residues. Deletions cut 2 bases from V and 3 bases from J, with 8 bases between. Germline-derived CDR1 and CDR2 are KGHSH and LQKENI. This chain's CDR3 is CASSPIPNYEQYF. For the CDR3, the DNA is TGTGCCAGCTCACCAATACCCAACTACGAGCAGTACTTC.

In this sample, this clonotype turned up many times. V is TRBV12-3 or TRBV12-4 and J is TRBJ1-2, with no clear D. Trimming took off 2 bases at V and 4 bases at J, with 8 bases between the two ends. The length of the CDR3 is 13 residues. The CDR3 sequence: CASSLRPLYGYTF. CDR3 in DNA: TGTGCCAGCAGTTTACGTCCCCTCTATGGCTACACCTTC.

This clonotype was detected many times. A read error may be the cause here, since a much bigger clone is one base away. The genes are TRBV12-3 or TRBV12-4 and TRBJ2-7; D gene ambiguous. The CDR3 has 13 amino acids. Here the CDR3 DNA reads TGTGCCAGCAGTTTAGCAGGTCACTACGAGCAGCACTTC. Its translation: CASSLAGHYEQHF.

This clonotype has just a few counts. The chain joins TRBV7-9 to TRBJ1-5, with D hard to call. This CDR3 spans 12 amino acids. Per germline, CDR1 SEHNR and CDR2 FQNEAQ (reference sequence). V was trimmed by 4 bases and J by 11 bases, leaving 12 bases between them. CDR3 region: CASSSFQSAQHF. In DNA form, the CDR3 reads TGTGCCAGCAGCTCCTTCCAGTCAGCCCAGCATTTT.

This clonotype has a count of ten or more. This sequence joins TRBV20-1 and TRBJ2-7; TRBD2 matches at 9 bases. The CDR3 has 14 amino acids. V dropped 3 bases and J dropped 0; count of bases not matched to a gene: 3. Germline CDR1 and CDR2: DFQATT and SNEGSKA (reference sequence). In DNA, the CDR3 is TGCAGTGCTAGGGGTAGCGGGGGCTCCTACGAGCAGTACTTC. Translation gives CSARGSGGSYEQYF.

This clonotype occurred many times. The genes are TRBV27 and TRBJ1-2; no firm D call. The V end was cut by 5 bases, the J end by 1 base, with 8 bases between. The V gene's germline CDR1 is MNHEY and CDR2 SMNVEV (reference sequence). This CDR3 has 13 amino acids. The CDR3 region has the DNA TGTGCCAGCAGTCCCAGTAATAACTATGGCTACACCTTC. It translates to CASSPSNNYGYTF.

This clonotype has a handful of counts. V is TRBV6-1 and J is TRBJ2-7; 13 nucleotides agree with TRBD2. The V and J ends lost 6 bases and 6 bases, in that order; junction bases with no gene match: 5. CDR3 length: 14 residues. The germline V gene has CDR1 MNHNS and CDR2 SASEGT. CDR3 in amino acids: CASRTSGRVSEQYF. In nucleotides, the CDR3 is TGTGCCAGCAGAACTAGCGGGAGGGTTTCCGAGCAGTACTTC.

The sample holds many counts of this clonotype. The rearrangement uses TRBV10-3 and TRBJ2-2; D is perhaps TRBD1 (6 bases). The CDR3 extends over 15 amino acids. CDR1 ENHRY and CDR2 SYGVKD come from the germline V gene. Trimming cost V 6 bases and J 5 bases, with 16 bases left between them. The CDR3 coding sequence is TGTGCCATCAGACCAACAGGGCCCGAGACCGGGGAGCTGTTTTTT. It translates to CAIRPTGPETGELFF.

This clonotype was observed at least ten times. The rearrangement links TRBV11-2 to TRBJ2-5; maybe TRBD2 (6 bases). The CDR3 is 14 amino acids. The germline CDR1 and CDR2 sequences are SGHAT and FQNNGV. V was trimmed by 6 bases and J by 2 bases, leaving 13 bases between them. DNA of the CDR3: TGTGCCAGCAGTTCGGAGCGGGCTCAAGAGACCCAGTACTTC. Amino acid sequence: CASSSERAQETQYF. The full variable domain, completed using reference TRBV11-2 and TRBJ2-5, is EAGVAQSPRYKIIEKRQSVAFWCNPISGHATLYWYQQILGQGPKLLIQFQNNGVVDDSQLPKDRFSAERLKGVDSTLKIQPAKLEDSAVYLCASSSERAQETQYFGPGTRLLVL.

The J gene is TRBJ2-6, the V gene TRBV5-1; D is unclear. The V end lost 0 bases, the J end lost 0 bases, and 7 bases lay between the germline ends. Germline CDR1 is SGHRS and CDR2 is YFSETQ. The CDR3 is 16 amino acids. CDR3 region: CASSLDDRSGANVLTF. The CDR3 nucleotides read TGCGCCAGCAGCTTGGACGACCGCTCTGGGGCCAACGTCCTGACTTTC.

This clonotype was counted many times. This chain links TRBV2 with TRBJ1-5; 11 bases line up with TRBD1. The germline gives CDR1 SNHLY, CDR2 FYNNEI. This CDR3 comprises 18 residues. J gave up 2 bases and V 6 bases, and 12 bases lay outside the gene matches. The CDR3 coding sequence is TGTGCCAGCAGCGCCCGGACAGGGGGCGAGAATCGCAATCAGCCCCAGCATTTT. This codes for CASSARTGGENRNQPQHF.